This record concerns one TCR beta chain sequence. Its specificity is unknown. These data originate in a study of cytomegalovirus exposure and HLA in healthy donors. Study-wide findings and caveats: The investigators catalogued 150 to 200 TCR beta chains as cytomegalovirus-associated. Later analysis showed most CMV-associated TCR beta chains appearing HLA-restricted.

The PCR ran on 60 Vbeta and 13 Jbeta primers. Sequencing was performed with immunoSEQ multiplex PCR; in TCRdb, only in-frame clones are kept and a portion is missing. Here the sample spans over 100,000 clones, approximately 78% being singletons. This CDR3 is 16 amino acids long. V shed 3 bases and J 2 bases; nucleotides not matched to a gene: 4. Germline CDR1 reads PRHDT; CDR2 reads FYEKMQ (reference sequence). This clonotype originated in a female donor in good health and CMV-seronegative. Sample: PBMCs. The rearrangement joins TRBV13 to TRBJ2-3; 11 bases line up with TRBD2. The CDR3 DNA reads as TGTGCCAGCAGCTTCGGACTAGCGGGCGACACAGATACGCAGTATTTT. Protein: CASSFGLAGDTDTQYF.